This T cell receptor beta chain was documented in a study of blood T cell repertoires in COVID-19. For the study at large: Collection of acute and convalescent COVID-19 samples took place in the United States, Italy and Spain. The cDNA or gDNA used as material had been derived from T cells, B-cell-depleted T cells, or PBMCs.

Trimming stripped 6 bases from V and 5 bases from J, with 11 bases between. Germline assignment: CDR1 KGHSH and CDR2 LQKENI. The CDR3 is made up of 13 amino acids. The authors' processing: Amplified reference gene primers provided the basis for estimating nucleated cell counts. Only in-frame clones appear in the TCRdb table, and some are missing; sequencing was by immunoSEQ multiplex PCR. V and J calls plus clone size are reproduced from that table; the DNA served to infer D and trimming. The data show 250,000 to 400,000 clones, about nine tenths seen once. This sequence was found in a man aged 50 to 59 with active or convalescent COVID-19. V and J are TRBV18 and TRBJ1-5; possibly TRBD1 for D (5 bases). Sequenced input: peripheral blood. This chain's CDR3 is CASSPDKDQPQHF. The CDR3 bases are TGTGCCAGCTCCCCGGACAAGGATCAGCCCCAGCATTTT.